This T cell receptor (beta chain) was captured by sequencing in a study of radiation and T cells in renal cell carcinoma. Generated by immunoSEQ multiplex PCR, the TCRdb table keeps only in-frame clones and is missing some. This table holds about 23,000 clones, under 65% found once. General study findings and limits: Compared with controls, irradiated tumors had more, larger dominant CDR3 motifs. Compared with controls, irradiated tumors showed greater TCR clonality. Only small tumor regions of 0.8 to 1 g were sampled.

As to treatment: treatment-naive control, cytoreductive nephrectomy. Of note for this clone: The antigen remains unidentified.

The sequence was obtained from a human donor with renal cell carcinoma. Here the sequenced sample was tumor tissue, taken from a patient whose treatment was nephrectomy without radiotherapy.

CDR3 coding DNA: TGTGCCAGCCGAGAAGCTGGGGGGCAGGTCACTGAAGCTTTCTTT. This translates into CASREAGGQVTEAFF. The rearrangement links TRBV4-2 to TRBJ1-1; D perhaps matches TRBD1 (6 bases). V was trimmed by 8 bases and J by 4 bases, leaving 20 bases between them. Germline V gives CDR1 LGHNA, CDR2 YNFKEQ. The CDR3 spans 15 residues.